A selection of T cell receptor beta chains follows, all from one sample in a study of T-cell memory formation after mild COVID-19. MiXCR, applied by TCRdb to the 5' RACE reads, yields one record per CDR3 protein. The table includes around 300,000 distinct CDR3 sequences, approximately 13% detected once. Sequencing was carried out using PBMCs or a T cell subset sorted from them (not recorded which). These receptors were obtained from a young man who had mild COVID-19 (a few samples of this study predate the infection). Cell type and time point are not known. CDR3s include the opening cysteine and the closing phenylalanine or tryptophan. D genes are given only for firm matches. For some rows the clone size is stated as once, few or many, or as a class when expanded; others skip it.

D gene: NA; J gene: TRBJ1-1; V gene: TRBV5-6; clone size: few; CDR3 protein: CASSLGGDMNTEAFF; CDR3 DNA: TGTGCCAGCAGCCTAGGAGGGGACATGAACACTGAAGCTTTCTTT
D gene: NA; J gene: TRBJ2-7; V gene: TRBV7-2; clone size: many; CDR3 protein: CASSPLPGGTDEQYF; CDR3 DNA: TGTGCCAGCAGCCCTTTACCCGGCGGGACCGACGAGCAGTACTTC
D gene: TRBD2; J gene: TRBJ2-2; V gene: TRBV4-1; clone size: NA; CDR3 protein: CASSQELAGGDTGELFF; CDR3 DNA: TGCGCCAGCAGCCAAGAACTAGCGGGGGGAGACACCGGGGAGCTGTTTTTT
D gene: TRBD1; J gene: TRBJ1-1; V gene: TRBV19; clone size: NA; CDR3 protein: CASSTGVRSAEAFF; CDR3 DNA: TGTGCCAGTTCGACAGGGGTGAGATCGGCTGAAGCTTTCTTT
D gene: NA; J gene: TRBJ1-1; V gene: TRBV4-1; clone size: NA; CDR3 protein: CASSQGYTQNTEAFF; CDR3 DNA: TGCGCCAGCAGCCAAGGGTACACACAGAACACTGAAGCTTTCTTT
D gene: NA; J gene: TRBJ2-6; V gene: TRBV29-1; clone size: many; CDR3 protein: CSVAMVGANVLTF; CDR3 DNA: TGCAGCGTTGCCATGGTCGGGGCCAACGTCCTGACTTTC
D gene: TRBD2; J gene: TRBJ2-1; V gene: TRBV29-1; clone size: NA; CDR3 protein: CSVDKRGHNEQFF; CDR3 DNA: TGCAGCGTTGATAAGCGGGGTCACAATGAGCAGTTCTTC
D gene: TRBD2; J gene: TRBJ2-3; V gene: TRBV5-1; clone size: many; CDR3 protein: CASSFSGDATDTQYF; CDR3 DNA: TGCGCCAGCAGCTTTAGCGGGGATGCCACAGATACGCAGTATTTT
D gene: TRBD1; J gene: TRBJ1-5; V gene: TRBV12-3/TRBV12-4; clone size: many; CDR3 protein: CASSGQGTSNQPQHF; CDR3 DNA: TGTGCCAGCAGTGGACAGGGGACTAGCAATCAGCCCCAGCATTTT
D gene: TRBD2; J gene: TRBJ2-1; V gene: TRBV7-2; clone size: NA; CDR3 protein: CASTTSYYNEQFF; CDR3 DNA: TGTGCCAGCACGACTAGCTACTACAATGAGCAGTTCTTC
D gene: NA; J gene: TRBJ2-1; V gene: TRBV29-1; clone size: few; CDR3 protein: CSVEAGHGSYNEQFF; CDR3 DNA: TGCAGCGTTGAAGCCGGTCACGGATCCTACAATGAGCAGTTCTTC
D gene: NA; J gene: TRBJ1-6; V gene: TRBV2; clone size: few; CDR3 protein: CASSDGGTGRSPLHF; CDR3 DNA: TGTGCCAGCAGCGATGGGGGGACGGGCCGTTCACCCCTCCACTTT
D gene: NA; J gene: TRBJ2-4; V gene: TRBV20-1; clone size: many; CDR3 protein: CSASQLAKNIQYF; CDR3 DNA: TGCAGTGCTAGTCAGTTAGCCAAAAACATTCAGTACTTC
D gene: NA; J gene: TRBJ2-3; V gene: TRBV6-5; clone size: NA; CDR3 protein: CASRVTDTDTQYF; CDR3 DNA: TGTGCCAGCAGGGTGACAGATACAGATACGCAGTATTTT
D gene: NA; J gene: TRBJ2-3; V gene: TRBV6-6; clone size: NA; CDR3 protein: CASSYGDGARDPTDTQYF; CDR3 DNA: TGTGCCAGCAGTTACGGCGATGGCGCACGCGACCCCACAGATACGCAGTATTTT
D gene: NA; J gene: TRBJ2-7; V gene: TRBV5-1; clone size: few; CDR3 protein: CASSLEEGFAYEQYF; CDR3 DNA: TGCGCCAGCAGCTTGGAAGAGGGTTTTGCCTACGAGCAGTACTTC
D gene: NA; J gene: TRBJ1-1; V gene: TRBV20-1; clone size: NA; CDR3 protein: CSARVRDAEAFF; CDR3 DNA: TGCAGTGCCAGGGTGAGGGACGCTGAAGCTTTCTTT
D gene: NA; J gene: TRBJ2-1; V gene: TRBV7-2; clone size: few; CDR3 protein: CASRRGSLNEQFF; CDR3 DNA: TGTGCCAGCAGGCGTGGCAGCCTCAATGAGCAGTTCTTC
D gene: TRBD1; J gene: TRBJ1-6; V gene: TRBV5-1; clone size: NA; CDR3 protein: CASSLGSTGTGNSPLHF; CDR3 DNA: TGCGCCAGCAGCTTGGGGTCGACAGGGACCGGTAATTCACCCCTCCACTTT
D gene: NA; J gene: TRBJ1-4; V gene: TRBV28; clone size: few; CDR3 protein: CATEQGIDEKLFF; CDR3 DNA: TGTGCCACGGAACAGGGTATTGATGAAAAACTGTTTTTT
D gene: TRBD1; J gene: TRBJ2-5; V gene: TRBV29-1; clone size: many; CDR3 protein: CSVDGTGSETQYF; CDR3 DNA: TGCAGCGTTGACGGGACAGGGTCAGAGACCCAGTACTTC
D gene: NA; J gene: TRBJ1-2; V gene: TRBV6-1; clone size: NA; CDR3 protein: CASSEFQPPNYGYTF; CDR3 DNA: TGTGCCAGCAGTGAATTTCAGCCCCCTAACTATGGCTACACCTTC
D gene: TRBD2; J gene: TRBJ2-1; V gene: TRBV6-5; clone size: NA; CDR3 protein: CASSYGTGGDEQFF; CDR3 DNA: TGTGCCAGCAGTTACGGGACGGGAGGGGATGAGCAGTTCTTC
D gene: TRBD1; J gene: TRBJ2-7; V gene: TRBV28; clone size: few; CDR3 protein: CASRQRTGEEGRYEQYF; CDR3 DNA: TGTGCCAGCCGACAAAGGACAGGGGAAGAAGGCAGATACGAGCAGTACTTC
D gene: NA; J gene: TRBJ1-2; V gene: TRBV5-1; clone size: NA; CDR3 protein: CASSLEGTRAGYTF; CDR3 DNA: TGCGCCAGCAGCTTGGAGGGGACCCGGGCTGGCTACACCTTC
D gene: NA; J gene: TRBJ2-6; V gene: TRBV10-3; clone size: NA; CDR3 protein: CAISFAGISSGANVLTF; CDR3 DNA: TGTGCCATCAGTTTCGCGGGGATCAGCTCTGGGGCCAACGTCCTGACTTTC
D gene: TRBD2; J gene: TRBJ2-2; V gene: TRBV6-5; clone size: NA; CDR3 protein: CASSYGGGTGELFF; CDR3 DNA: TGTGCCAGCAGTTACGGGGGGGGCACCGGGGAGCTGTTTTTT
D gene: NA; J gene: TRBJ2-2; V gene: TRBV15; clone size: NA; CDR3 protein: CATSRDILGNTGELFF; CDR3 DNA: TGTGCCACCAGCAGAGATATTTTGGGTAACACCGGGGAGCTGTTTTTT
D gene: NA; J gene: TRBJ2-2; V gene: TRBV2; clone size: many; CDR3 protein: CASSVGTGSGELFF; CDR3 DNA: TGTGCCAGCAGCGTAGGAACAGGGTCCGGGGAGCTGTTTTTT
D gene: NA; J gene: TRBJ2-2; V gene: TRBV24-1; clone size: many; CDR3 protein: CATRRTGELFF; CDR3 DNA: TGTGCCACCAGGCGCACCGGGGAGCTGTTTTTT
D gene: TRBD1; J gene: TRBJ1-2; V gene: TRBV19; clone size: NA; CDR3 protein: CASGQGGGYTF; CDR3 DNA: TGTGCCAGCGGACAGGGGGGTGGCTACACCTTC
D gene: NA; J gene: TRBJ2-5; V gene: TRBV6-2/TRBV6-3; clone size: few; CDR3 protein: CASRTSGRETQYF; CDR3 DNA: TGTGCCAGCAGGACCAGCGGGCGGGAGACCCAGTACTTC
D gene: NA; J gene: TRBJ2-3; V gene: TRBV4-1; clone size: many; CDR3 protein: CASSSRQGTDTQYF; CDR3 DNA: TGCGCCAGCAGCTCGCGACAGGGCACAGATACGCAGTATTTT
D gene: NA; J gene: TRBJ2-1; V gene: TRBV12-3/TRBV12-4; clone size: NA; CDR3 protein: CASSSGTTGSYNEQFF; CDR3 DNA: TGTGCCAGCAGTTCCGGGACGACTGGCTCCTACAATGAGCAGTTCTTC
D gene: NA; J gene: TRBJ1-2; V gene: TRBV3-1; clone size: NA; CDR3 protein: CASSQDGGPFYGYTF; CDR3 DNA: TGTGCCAGCAGCCAAGACGGGGGCCCTTTCTATGGCTACACCTTC
D gene: TRBD2; J gene: TRBJ2-7; V gene: TRBV4-2; clone size: NA; CDR3 protein: CASSQLRLTSTYEQYF; CDR3 DNA: TGTGCCAGCAGCCAATTGCGTTTGACTAGCACCTACGAGCAGTACTTC
D gene: TRBD1; J gene: TRBJ1-2; V gene: TRBV6-5; clone size: few; CDR3 protein: CASSYQGANGYTF; CDR3 DNA: TGTGCCAGCAGTTACCAGGGGGCTAACGGCTACACCTTC
D gene: NA; J gene: TRBJ2-5; V gene: TRBV6-2/TRBV6-3; clone size: few; CDR3 protein: CASARKEVGAAQYF; CDR3 DNA: TGTGCCAGCGCGAGAAAAGAGGTCGGAGCGGCCCAGTACTTC
D gene: NA; J gene: TRBJ1-6; V gene: TRBV27; clone size: NA; CDR3 protein: CASSLDLTGSPLHF; CDR3 DNA: TGTGCCAGCAGCTTGGACCTAACCGGTTCACCCCTCCACTTT
D gene: TRBD1; J gene: TRBJ1-1; V gene: TRBV3-1; clone size: many; CDR3 protein: CASSQWGQTTNTWAFF; CDR3 DNA: TGTGCCAGCAGCCAGTGGGGACAGACAACCAACACTTGGGCTTTCTTT
D gene: NA; J gene: TRBJ1-6; V gene: TRBV7-2; clone size: NA; CDR3 protein: CASSLGTKNSPLHF; CDR3 DNA: TGTGCCAGCAGCTTAGGGACAAAAAATTCACCCCTCCACTTT
D gene: TRBD1; J gene: TRBJ2-3; V gene: TRBV13; clone size: few; CDR3 protein: CASSHRQGLSTDTQYF; CDR3 DNA: TGTGCCAGCAGCCACCGACAGGGTCTGAGCACAGATACGCAGTATTTT
D gene: NA; J gene: TRBJ2-7; V gene: TRBV2; clone size: few; CDR3 protein: CASTGRGYEQYF; CDR3 DNA: TGTGCCAGCACTGGCAGAGGCTACGAGCAGTACTTC
D gene: TRBD1; J gene: TRBJ1-1; V gene: TRBV4-3; clone size: NA; CDR3 protein: CASSQDQGDSTEAFF; CDR3 DNA: TGCGCCAGCAGCCAAGATCAGGGGGACAGCACTGAAGCTTTCTTT
D gene: TRBD2; J gene: TRBJ2-3; V gene: TRBV6-5; clone size: few; CDR3 protein: CASRPGLAGDTQYF; CDR3 DNA: TGTGCCAGCAGACCGGGACTAGCGGGGGATACGCAGTATTTT
D gene: TRBD1; J gene: TRBJ2-4; V gene: TRBV5-6; clone size: NA; CDR3 protein: CASSLQGGEGNIQYF; CDR3 DNA: TGTGCCAGCAGCTTACAGGGGGGCGAAGGAAACATTCAGTACTTC
D gene: TRBD1; J gene: TRBJ1-1; V gene: TRBV7-2; clone size: few; CDR3 protein: CASSLGTGVEAFF; CDR3 DNA: TGTGCCAGCAGCTTAGGGACAGGTGTGGAGGCTTTCTTT
D gene: TRBD2; J gene: TRBJ2-5; V gene: TRBV9; clone size: few; CDR3 protein: CASSVGGRETQYF; CDR3 DNA: TGTGCCAGCAGCGTCGGGGGGAGAGAGACCCAGTACTTC
D gene: NA; J gene: TRBJ1-1; V gene: TRBV4-1; clone size: few; CDR3 protein: CASSQSDLWEAFF; CDR3 DNA: TGCGCCAGCAGCCAATCAGACCTTTGGGAAGCTTTCTTT
D gene: NA; J gene: TRBJ1-4; V gene: TRBV7-2; clone size: few; CDR3 protein: CASRRGPDEKLFF; CDR3 DNA: TGTGCCAGCAGGCGGGGGCCAGATGAAAAACTGTTTTTT
D gene: NA; J gene: TRBJ1-5; V gene: TRBV6-5; clone size: few; CDR3 protein: CASGSIWGSNQPQHF; CDR3 DNA: TGTGCCAGCGGTTCCATTTGGGGTAGCAATCAGCCCCAGCATTTT
D gene: NA; J gene: TRBJ1-3; V gene: TRBV9; clone size: few; CDR3 protein: CASSVDRGNTIYF; CDR3 DNA: TGTGCCAGCAGCGTAGACCGGGGAAACACCATATATTTT
D gene: TRBD1; J gene: TRBJ2-1; V gene: TRBV12-3/TRBV12-4; clone size: NA; CDR3 protein: CASSFRQGAYNEQFF; CDR3 DNA: TGTGCCAGCAGTTTTCGGCAGGGGGCCTACAATGAGCAGTTCTTC
D gene: TRBD2; J gene: TRBJ2-7; V gene: TRBV9; clone size: NA; CDR3 protein: CASSVVAGGYEQYF; CDR3 DNA: TGTGCCAGCAGCGTAGTAGCGGGGGGCTACGAGCAGTACTTC